A single T cell receptor (beta chain) is shown here with its context. The germline V gene has CDR1 SGHRS and CDR2 YFSETQ. The CDR3 is 14 residues long. The V end lost 0 bases, the J end lost 2 bases, and 9 bases lay between the germline ends. This specimen belongs to a study of T cell responses to AZD1222 COVID-19 vaccine. TCRdb's copy holds only in-frame clones and misses some; the assay was immunoSEQ multiplex PCR. The sample records about 150,000 clones, 80% to 95% being singletons. The chain employs TRBV5-1 and TRBJ2-7, with D possibly being TRBD1 (6 bases). The receptor was derived from an adult who received the AZD1222 COVID-19 vaccine. Sequenced here: peripheral blood, sampled 28 days after the second AZD1222 dose. The CDR3 nucleotides are TGCGCCAGCAGCTTGGGGACAGCCCCCTACGAGCAGTACTTC. Amino acids: CASSLGTAPYEQYF.